The clone carrying this T cell receptor beta chain ranks as medium-sized. Its antigen is still unknown. These data belong to a study of cytomegalovirus exposure and HLA in healthy donors. Turning to the study itself: Most donors, approximately 82% of a few hundred genotyped, fell in the Caucasian-associated ancestry cluster. Study results and limitations: Most TCR sequences were rare, but some public TCRs occurred in many donors. Specific recognition of CMV antigens was confirmed in vitro for a few chains (all CMV-associated).

A multiplex PCR was run with 60 Vbeta primers and 13 Jbeta primers. Produced via immunoSEQ multiplex PCR; TCRdb's table is partial and in-frame only. The sample shows some 120,000 clones, approximately 80% of them seen only once. From germline, CDR1 is SEHNR and CDR2 FQNEAQ (reference sequence). V was clipped by 3 bases and J by 5 bases, with 14 bases between them. This CDR3 comprises 15 residues. V is TRBV7-9 and J is TRBJ2-1; D is uncertain. Specimen: PBMCs. The source of this sequence is a woman in her 30s in good health and CMV-seronegative. This CDR3 reads CASSLKKTVDNEQFF. CDR3 coding DNA: TGTGCCAGCAGCTTGAAGAAGACTGTCGACAATGAGCAGTTCTTC.